A single sample gave rise to the 15 T cell receptor beta chains below, sequenced in a study of monozygotic twins with inflammatory bowel disease. From its re-call of the 5' RACE reads, TCRdb lists each CDR3 protein once, without DNA. This repertoire comprises 310,000 or so distinct CDR3 sequences; its ten largest clones make up approximately 2%. Sequenced input: blood. These receptors were collected from a human donor with ulcerative colitis or Crohn's disease, or a healthy co-twin of an affected twin (not recorded which).

This CDR3 is CSVALEWPGTDTQYF. The rearrangement joins TRBV29-1 to TRBJ2-3; there is no DNA to check the TCRdb D call of TRBD2. Per germline, CDR1 SQVTM and CDR2 ANQGSEA. CDR3 length: 15 amino acids.

The CDR3 here is CSVTGGPREQYF. The genes are TRBV29-1 and TRBJ2-7; TCRdb proposes TRBD2, but this gene call is untestable without DNA. Germline loops: CDR1 SQVTM, CDR2 ANQGSEA. The CDR3 contains 12 residues.

This chain connects TRBV19 to TRBJ1-6; the TCRdb call, TRBD1, lacks DNA for checking. The length of the CDR3 is 15 residues. Germline CDR1 LNHDA, CDR2 SQIVND (reference sequence). CDR3 protein: CASNTPQVRGSPLHF.

The chain couples TRBV13 to TRBJ2-3. The germline V gene has CDR1 PRHDT and CDR2 FYEKMQ (reference sequence). The CDR3 sequence is 14 residues long. CDR3 protein: CASSLEISTDTQYF.

The genes are TRBV6-5 and TRBJ1-1. The length of the CDR3 is 13 residues. Germline assignment: CDR1 MNHEY and CDR2 SVGAGI. The CDR3 sequence: CASSYSGGEEAFF.

This chain joins TRBV11-1 and TRBJ2-3; TCRdb picks TRBD1, but there is no DNA to check that call. CDR1 SGHAT and CDR2 FQDESV come from the germline V gene (reference sequence). The CDR3 contains 18 residues. The CDR3 loop reads CASSLVPGTGGISDTQYF. The entire variable domain, with the rest obtained from reference TRBV11-1 and TRBJ2-3, is as follows: EAEVAQSPRYKITEKSQAVAFWCDPISGHATLYWYRQILGQGPELLVQFQDESVVDDSQLPKDRFSAERLKGVDSTLKIQPAELGDSAMYLCASSLVPGTGGISDTQYFGPGTRLTVL.

The genes are TRBV5-1 and TRBJ2-3; TCRdb's assignment of TRBD1 cannot be checked, as there is no DNA. This CDR3 is 14 amino acids long. Germline CDR1 reads SGHRS; CDR2 reads YFSETQ. CDR3 region: CASTPSAGVDTQYF.

The CDR3 loop reads CASSLGRLAGGIGEQYF. This chain connects TRBV27 to TRBJ2-7; TCRdb gives TRBD2 as the D gene, but with no DNA this cannot be confirmed. The V gene's germline CDR1 is MNHEY and CDR2 SMNVEV (reference sequence). The CDR3 has 17 amino acids.

V gene TRBV20-1 combines with J gene TRBJ2-3; TCRdb's assignment of TRBD2 cannot be checked, as there is no DNA. The CDR3 totals 18 residues. The germline CDR1 and CDR2 sequences are DFQATT and SNEGSKA (reference sequence). CDR3 loop: CSARERTSGGRGTDTQYF.

The gene calls are TRBV5-1 and TRBJ2-7; lacking DNA, the TRBD1 call made by TCRdb goes unchecked. The CDR3 consists of 14 residues. Germline V gene data show CDR1 as SGHRS and CDR2 as YFSETQ. The CDR3 here is CASRPGTGKYEQYF. Combining the CDR3 with reference TRBV5-1 and TRBJ2-7 gives the whole variable domain KAGVTQTPRYLIKTRGQQVTLSCSPISGHRSVSWYQQTPGQGLQFLFEYFSETQRNKGNFPGRFSGRQFSNSRSEMNVSTLELGDSALYLCASRPGTGKYEQYFGPGTRLTVT.

This chain links TRBV6-1 with TRBJ2-5; TCRdb indicates TRBD1, and absent DNA this call remains unverified. Germline V gene lookup returns CDR1 MNHNS and CDR2 SASEGT. The CDR3 runs to 16 residues. The CDR3 loop is CASSQTWARSLWTQYF.

J is TRBJ2-4 and V is TRBV6-5; the TCRdb D gene call, TRBD2, has no DNA to confirm it. CDR3 size: 13 residues. The germline gives CDR1 MNHEY, CDR2 SVGAGI. This CDR3 is CASSKDYPNIQYF.

This sequence joins TRBV9 and TRBJ2-7; TCRdb's D call of TRBD1 is untestable without DNA. The CDR3 spans 15 residues. Per germline, CDR1 SGDLS and CDR2 YYNGEE. The CDR3 spells CASSAGTGGYHEQYF.

The chain employs TRBV7-2 and TRBJ2-1; lacking DNA, the TRBD2 call made by TCRdb goes unchecked. Per germline, CDR1 SGHTA and CDR2 FQGNSA. The CDR3 runs 17 residues. CDR3: CASSLEGGLAPHNEQFF.

The J gene is TRBJ2-3, the V gene TRBV27; TCRdb's assignment of TRBD1 cannot be checked, as there is no DNA. Germline V gene sequence: CDR1 MNHEY, CDR2 SMNVEV (reference sequence). The CDR3 has 14 residues. Here the CDR3 reads CASSLMVPPDTQYF.